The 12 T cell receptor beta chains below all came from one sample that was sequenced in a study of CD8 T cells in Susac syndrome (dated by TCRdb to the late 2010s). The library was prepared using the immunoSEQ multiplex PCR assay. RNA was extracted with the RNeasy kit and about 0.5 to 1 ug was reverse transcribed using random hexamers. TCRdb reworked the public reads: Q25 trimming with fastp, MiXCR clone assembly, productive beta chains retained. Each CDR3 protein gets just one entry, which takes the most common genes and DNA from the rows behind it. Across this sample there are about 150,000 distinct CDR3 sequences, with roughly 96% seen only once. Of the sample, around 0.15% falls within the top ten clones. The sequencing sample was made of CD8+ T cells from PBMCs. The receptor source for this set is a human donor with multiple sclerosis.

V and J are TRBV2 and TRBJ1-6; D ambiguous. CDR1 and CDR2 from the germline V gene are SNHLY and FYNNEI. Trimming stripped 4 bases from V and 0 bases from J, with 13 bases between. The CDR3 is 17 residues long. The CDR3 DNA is TGTGCCAGCAGTGTTTATCGGGAGCGCTCCTATAATTCACCCCTCCACTTT. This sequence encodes CASSVYRERSYNSPLHF. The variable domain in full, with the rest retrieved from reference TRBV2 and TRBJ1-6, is EPEVTQTPSHQVTQMGQEVILRCVPISNHLYFYWYRQILGQKVEFLVSFYNNEISEKSEIFDDQFSVERPDGSNFTLKIRSTKLEDSAMYFCASSVYRERSYNSPLHFGNGTRLTVT.

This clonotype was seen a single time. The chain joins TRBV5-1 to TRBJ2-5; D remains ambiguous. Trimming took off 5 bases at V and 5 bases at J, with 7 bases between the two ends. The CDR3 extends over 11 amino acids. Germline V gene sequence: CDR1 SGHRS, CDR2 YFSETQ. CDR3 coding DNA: TGCGCCAGCAGGATGGGGGAGACCCAGTACTTC. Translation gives CASRMGETQYF.

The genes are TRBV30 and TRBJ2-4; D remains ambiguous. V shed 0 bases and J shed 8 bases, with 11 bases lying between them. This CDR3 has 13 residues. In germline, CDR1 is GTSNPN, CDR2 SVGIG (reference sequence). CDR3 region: CAWSVSGYDIQYF. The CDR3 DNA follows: TGTGCCTGGAGTGTATCTGGGTACGACATTCAGTACTTC.

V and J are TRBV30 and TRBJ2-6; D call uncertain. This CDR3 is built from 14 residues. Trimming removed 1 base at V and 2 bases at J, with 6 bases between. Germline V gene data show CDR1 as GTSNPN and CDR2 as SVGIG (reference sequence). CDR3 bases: TGTGCCTGGAGTGGTGGGACTGGGGCCAACGTCCTGACTTTC. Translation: CAWSGGTGANVLTF.

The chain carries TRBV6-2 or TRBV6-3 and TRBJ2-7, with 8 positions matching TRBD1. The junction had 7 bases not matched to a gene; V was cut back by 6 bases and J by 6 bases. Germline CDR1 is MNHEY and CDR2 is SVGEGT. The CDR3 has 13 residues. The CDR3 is CASRWTGSGEQYV. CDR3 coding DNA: TGTGCCAGCAGATGGACAGGGAGCGGCGAGCAGTACGTC.

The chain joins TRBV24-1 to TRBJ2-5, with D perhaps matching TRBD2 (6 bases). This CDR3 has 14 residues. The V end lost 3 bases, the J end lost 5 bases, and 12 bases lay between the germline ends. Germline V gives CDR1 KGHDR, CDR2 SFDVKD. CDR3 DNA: TGTGCCACCAGTGATCCTACACGGGGGGAGACCCAGTACTTC. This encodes CATSDPTRGETQYF.

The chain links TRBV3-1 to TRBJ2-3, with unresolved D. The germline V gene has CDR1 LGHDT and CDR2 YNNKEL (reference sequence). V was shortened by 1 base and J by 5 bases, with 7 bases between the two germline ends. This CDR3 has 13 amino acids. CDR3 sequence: CASSQVSVDTQYF. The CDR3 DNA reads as TGTGCCAGCAGCCAAGTATCAGTAGATACGCAGTATTTT.

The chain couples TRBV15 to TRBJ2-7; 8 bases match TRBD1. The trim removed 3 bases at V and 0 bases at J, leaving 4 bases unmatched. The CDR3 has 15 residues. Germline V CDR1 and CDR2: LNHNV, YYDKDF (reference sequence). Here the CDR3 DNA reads TGTGCCACCAGCAGGCGGACAGGGAACTCCTACGAGCAGTACTTC. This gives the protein CATSRRTGNSYEQYF.

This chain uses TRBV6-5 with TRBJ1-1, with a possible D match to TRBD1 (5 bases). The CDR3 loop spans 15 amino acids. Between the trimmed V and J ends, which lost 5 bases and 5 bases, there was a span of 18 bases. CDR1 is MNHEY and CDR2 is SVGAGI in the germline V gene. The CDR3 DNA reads TGTGCCAGCAGTCTCCCGGGACGGAAGGGAACTGAAGCTTTCTTT. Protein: CASSLPGRKGTEAFF.

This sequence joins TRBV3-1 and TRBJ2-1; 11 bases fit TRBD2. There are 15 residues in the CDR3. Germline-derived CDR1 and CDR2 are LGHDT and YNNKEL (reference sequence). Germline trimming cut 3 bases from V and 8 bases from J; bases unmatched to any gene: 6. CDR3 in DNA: TGTGCCAGCAGCCATCGAGATAGCGGGGGGGATGAGCAGTTCTTC. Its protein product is CASSHRDSGGDEQFF.

The CDR3 protein is CASSSQGTYEQYF. CDR3 in DNA: TGTGCCAGCAGCTCCCAGGGAACGTACGAGCAGTACTTC. The genes are TRBV11-2 and TRBJ2-7; possibly TRBD1 for D (5 bases). V was clipped by 4 bases and J by 4 bases, with 11 bases between them. This CDR3 is 13 amino acids long. Germline lookup yields CDR1 SGHAT and CDR2 FQNNGV.

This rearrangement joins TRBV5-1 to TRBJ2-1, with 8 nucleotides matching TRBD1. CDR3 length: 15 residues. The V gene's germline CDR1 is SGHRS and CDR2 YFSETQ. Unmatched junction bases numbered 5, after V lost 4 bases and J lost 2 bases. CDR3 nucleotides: TGCGCCAGCAGCCCGACAGGGGAACCCTACAATGAGCAGTTCTTC. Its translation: CASSPTGEPYNEQFF.